This T cell receptor (beta chain) derives from a study of CD8 T cells in ankylosing spondylitis. V was pared by 7 bases and J by 0 bases, with 13 bases between. This CDR3 contains 14 residues. Germline CDR1 SQVTM, CDR2 ANQGSEA. Making use of molecular barcodes, quantitative 5'-RACE generated TCR beta libraries. MiXCR was run by TCRdb on the 5' RACE reads, yielding one entry per CDR3 protein. The sample carries some 200,000 distinct CDR3 sequences, over 15% recorded once. Findings and caveats of the study: Disease-linked clones proved CD8+ and comparatively uncommon in peripheral blood.

A word on this clonotype: The antigen remains unidentified.

Sequences were obtained from blood, either unsorted or a sorted T cell fraction (not recorded which). This chain uses TRBV29-1 with TRBJ2-1; D remains unclear. The receptor's source is a male donor aged 5 to 29 with ankylosing spondylitis or in good health (not recorded which). CDR3 in DNA: TGCAGCGGATTCACTGTCGACTCCTACAATGAGCAGTTCTTC. It translates to CSGFTVDSYNEQFF.